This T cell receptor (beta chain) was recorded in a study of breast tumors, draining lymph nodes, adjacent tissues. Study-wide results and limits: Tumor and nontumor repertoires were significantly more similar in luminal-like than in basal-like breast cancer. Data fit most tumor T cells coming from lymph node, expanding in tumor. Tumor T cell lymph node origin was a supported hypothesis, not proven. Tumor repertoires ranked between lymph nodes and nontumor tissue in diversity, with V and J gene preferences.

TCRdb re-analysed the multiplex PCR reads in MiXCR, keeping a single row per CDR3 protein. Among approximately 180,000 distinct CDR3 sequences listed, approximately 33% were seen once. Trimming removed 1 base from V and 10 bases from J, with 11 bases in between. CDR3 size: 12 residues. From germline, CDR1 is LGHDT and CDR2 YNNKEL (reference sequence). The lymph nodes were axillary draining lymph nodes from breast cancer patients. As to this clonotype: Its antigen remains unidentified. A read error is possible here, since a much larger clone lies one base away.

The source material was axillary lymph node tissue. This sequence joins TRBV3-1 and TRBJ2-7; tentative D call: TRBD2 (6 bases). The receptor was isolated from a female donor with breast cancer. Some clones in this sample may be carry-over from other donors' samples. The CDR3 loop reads CASSQGAGSQYF. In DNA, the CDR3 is TGTGCCAGCAGCCAAGGTGCGGGGAGTCAGTACTTC.